This T cell receptor (beta chain) is from a study of human T cells and chemical hapten exposure. Study-wide findings and caveats: Among expanded TCRs, significantly more large CDR3 similarity clusters formed than among controls.

Time point specified: patch test 3, about 24 weeks after DPC sensitization. Treatment: therapeutic diphenylcyclopropenone sensitization with weekly scalp DPC. TCRdb re-called the RACE reads with MiXCR, one entry per CDR3 protein. The data contain some 170,000 distinct CDR3 sequences, about 30% of them singletons. The V end lost 6 bases, the J end lost 6 bases, and 21 bases lay between the germline ends. Germline V CDR1 and CDR2: DFQATT, SNEGSKA (reference sequence). This CDR3 is 14 amino acids long. This clonotype was observed a handful of times. Its target is not known. The clonotype was recovered from a woman in her late teens or twenties with alopecia areata. Some clones in this sample may be carry-over from other donors' samples. The material was whole blood, obtained in connection with sensitization to the hapten diphenylcyclopropenone (DPC). The rearrangement uses TRBV20-1 and TRBJ2-7; D possibly corresponds to TRBD2 (6 bases). CDR3 amino acids: CSADPGTARGEQYF. The DNA of the CDR3 is TGCAGTGCCGACCCAGGGACTGCGAGGGGCGAGCAGTACTTC.